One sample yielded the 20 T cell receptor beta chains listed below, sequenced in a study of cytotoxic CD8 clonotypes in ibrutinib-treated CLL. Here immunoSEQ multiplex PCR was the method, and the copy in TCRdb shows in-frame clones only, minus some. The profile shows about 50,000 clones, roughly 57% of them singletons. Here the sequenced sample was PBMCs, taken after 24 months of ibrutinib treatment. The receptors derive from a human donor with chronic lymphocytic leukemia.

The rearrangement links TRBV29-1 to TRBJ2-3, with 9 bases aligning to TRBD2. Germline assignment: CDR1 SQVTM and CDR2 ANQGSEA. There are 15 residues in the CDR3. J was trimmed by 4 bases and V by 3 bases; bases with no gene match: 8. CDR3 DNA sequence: TGCAGCGTTGATGGGGTAGCGGGGGTCCCAGATACGCAGTATTTT. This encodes CSVDGVAGVPDTQYF.

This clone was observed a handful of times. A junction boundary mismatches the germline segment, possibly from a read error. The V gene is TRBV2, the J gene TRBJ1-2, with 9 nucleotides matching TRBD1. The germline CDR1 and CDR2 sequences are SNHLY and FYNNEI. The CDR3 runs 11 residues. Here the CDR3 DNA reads TGTGCCAGCAGTGAATTTTGGGACAGGGTCTTC. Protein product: CASSEFWDRVF. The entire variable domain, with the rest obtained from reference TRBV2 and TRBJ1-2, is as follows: EPEVTQTPSHQVTQMGQEVILRCVPISNHLYFYWYRQILGQKVEFLVSFYNNEISEKSEIFDDQFSVERPDGSNFTLKIRSTKLEDSAMYFCASSEFWDRVFGSGTRLTVV.

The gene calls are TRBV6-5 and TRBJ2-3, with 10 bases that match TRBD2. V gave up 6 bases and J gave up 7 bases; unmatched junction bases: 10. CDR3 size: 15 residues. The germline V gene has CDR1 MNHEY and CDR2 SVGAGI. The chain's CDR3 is CASRDLAGGPHTQYF. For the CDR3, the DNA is TGTGCCAGCAGGGATTTAGCGGGGGGACCGCATACGCAGTATTTT.

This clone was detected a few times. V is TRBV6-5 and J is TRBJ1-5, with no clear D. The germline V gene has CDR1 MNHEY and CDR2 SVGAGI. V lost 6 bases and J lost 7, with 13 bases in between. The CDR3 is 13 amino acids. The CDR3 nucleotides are TGTGCCAGCAGCTCGGAGGTTTGGCAGCCCCAGCATTTT. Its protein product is CASSSEVWQPQHF.

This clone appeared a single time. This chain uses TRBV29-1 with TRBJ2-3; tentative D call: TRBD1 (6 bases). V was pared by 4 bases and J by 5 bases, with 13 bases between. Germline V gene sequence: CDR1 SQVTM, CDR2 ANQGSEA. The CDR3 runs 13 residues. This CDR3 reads CSVAAARGDTQYF. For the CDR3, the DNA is TGCAGCGTTGCCGCCGCCAGGGGAGATACGCAGTATTTT.

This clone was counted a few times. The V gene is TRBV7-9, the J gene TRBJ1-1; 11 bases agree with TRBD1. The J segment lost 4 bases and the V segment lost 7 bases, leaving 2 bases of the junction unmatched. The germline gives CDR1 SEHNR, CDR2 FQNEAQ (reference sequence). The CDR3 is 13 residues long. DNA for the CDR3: TGTGCCAGCACGGGACAGGGGGGCACTGAAGCTTTCTTT. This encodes CASTGQGGTEAFF.

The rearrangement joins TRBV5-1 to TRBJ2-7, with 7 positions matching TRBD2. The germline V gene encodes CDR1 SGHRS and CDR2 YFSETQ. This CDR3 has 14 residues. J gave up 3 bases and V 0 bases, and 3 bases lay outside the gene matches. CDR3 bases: TGCGCCAGCAGCTTGGCACTAGCGAACTACGAGCAGTACTTC. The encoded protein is CASSLALANYEQYF.

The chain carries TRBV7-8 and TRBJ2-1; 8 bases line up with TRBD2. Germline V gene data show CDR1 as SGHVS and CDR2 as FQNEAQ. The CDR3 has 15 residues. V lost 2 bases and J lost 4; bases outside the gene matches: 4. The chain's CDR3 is CASSLQAGEYNEQFF. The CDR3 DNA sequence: TGTGCCAGCAGCTTACAAGCGGGGGAGTACAATGAGCAGTTCTTC.

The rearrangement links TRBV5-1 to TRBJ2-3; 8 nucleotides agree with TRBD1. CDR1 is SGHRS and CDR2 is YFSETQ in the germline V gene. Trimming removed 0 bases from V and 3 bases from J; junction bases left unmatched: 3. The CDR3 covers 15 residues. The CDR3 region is CASSLDRGETDTQYF. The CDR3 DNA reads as TGCGCCAGCAGCTTGGACAGGGGGGAAACAGATACGCAGTATTTT.

CDR3 amino acids: CASSLSTGEGYEQYF. The CDR3 DNA reads TGTGCCAGCAGCTTATCGACAGGGGAAGGGTACGAGCAGTACTTC. V is TRBV11-2 and J is TRBJ2-7, with TRBD1 matching 8 bases. CDR1 and CDR2 from the germline V gene are SGHAT and FQNNGV. The V and J ends lost 2 bases and 4 bases, in that order; junction bases with no gene match: 7. The CDR3 extends over 15 amino acids.

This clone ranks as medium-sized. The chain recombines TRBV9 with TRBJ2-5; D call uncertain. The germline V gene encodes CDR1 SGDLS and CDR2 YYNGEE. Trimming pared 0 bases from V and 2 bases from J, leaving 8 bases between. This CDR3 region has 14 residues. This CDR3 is CASSVAAAQETQYF. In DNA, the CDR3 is TGTGCCAGCAGCGTAGCTGCTGCGCAAGAGACCCAGTACTTC.

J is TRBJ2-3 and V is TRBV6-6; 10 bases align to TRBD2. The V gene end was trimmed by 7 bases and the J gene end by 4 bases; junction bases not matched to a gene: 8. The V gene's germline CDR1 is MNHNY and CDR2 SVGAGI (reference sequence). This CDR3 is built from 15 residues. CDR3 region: CASTESLAGADTQYF. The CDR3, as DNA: TGTGCCAGCACCGAGTCGCTAGCGGGGGCAGATACGCAGTATTTT.

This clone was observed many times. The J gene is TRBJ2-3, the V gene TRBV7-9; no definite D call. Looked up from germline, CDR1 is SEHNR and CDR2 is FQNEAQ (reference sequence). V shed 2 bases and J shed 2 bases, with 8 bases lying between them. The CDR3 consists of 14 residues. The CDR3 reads CASSLFGVTDTQYF. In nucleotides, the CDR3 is TGTGCCAGCAGCTTATTTGGAGTCACAGATACGCAGTATTTT.

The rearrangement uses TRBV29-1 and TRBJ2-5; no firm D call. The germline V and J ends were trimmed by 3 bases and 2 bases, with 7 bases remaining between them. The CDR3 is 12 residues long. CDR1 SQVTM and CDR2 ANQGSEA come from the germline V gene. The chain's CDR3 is CSVEAQQETQYF. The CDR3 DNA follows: TGCAGCGTTGAGGCCCAACAAGAGACCCAGTACTTC.

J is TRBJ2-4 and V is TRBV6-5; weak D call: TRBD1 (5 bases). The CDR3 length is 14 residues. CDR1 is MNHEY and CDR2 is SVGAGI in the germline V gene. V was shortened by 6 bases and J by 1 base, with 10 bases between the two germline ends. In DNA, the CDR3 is TGTGCCAGCAGGAGTGGGGCCGCCAAAAACATTCAGTACTTC. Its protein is CASRSGAAKNIQYF.

This chain's CDR3 is CASEVGDNSPLHF. The CDR3 coding sequence is TGTGCCAGCGAGGTGGGGGATAATTCACCCCTCCACTTT. The chain uses TRBV2 and TRBJ1-6; D is possibly TRBD1 (5 bases). Looked up from germline, CDR1 is SNHLY and CDR2 is FYNNEI. Trimming pared 8 bases from V and 5 bases from J, leaving 10 bases between. The CDR3 sequence is 13 residues long.

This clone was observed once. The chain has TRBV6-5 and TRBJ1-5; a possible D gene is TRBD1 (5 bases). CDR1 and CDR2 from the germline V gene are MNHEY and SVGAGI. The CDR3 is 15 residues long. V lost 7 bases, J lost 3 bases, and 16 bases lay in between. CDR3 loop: CASKTSGGANQPQHF. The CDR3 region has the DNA TGTGCCAGCAAAACCTCGGGGGGAGCCAATCAGCCCCAGCATTTT.

The CDR3 region is CASSPDQPQHF. Here the CDR3 DNA reads TGTGCCAGCAGTCCGGATCAGCCCCAGCATTTT. The chain is built from TRBV25-1 and TRBJ1-5; D unclear. CDR3 size: 11 residues. V was shortened by 5 bases and J by 5 bases, with 4 bases between the two germline ends. The germline V gene encodes CDR1 MGHDK and CDR2 SYGVNS.

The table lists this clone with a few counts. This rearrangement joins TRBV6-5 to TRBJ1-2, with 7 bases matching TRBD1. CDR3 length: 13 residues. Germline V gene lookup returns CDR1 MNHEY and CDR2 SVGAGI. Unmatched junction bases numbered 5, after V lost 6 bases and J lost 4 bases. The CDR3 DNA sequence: TGTGCCAGCAGACAGGACAGGATCTATGGCTACACCTTC. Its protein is CASRQDRIYGYTF.

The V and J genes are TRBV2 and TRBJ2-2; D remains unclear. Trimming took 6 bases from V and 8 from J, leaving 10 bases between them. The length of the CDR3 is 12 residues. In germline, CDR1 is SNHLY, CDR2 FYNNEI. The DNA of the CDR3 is TGTGCCAGCAGCTCCACGGCGGGGGAGCTGTTTTTT. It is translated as CASSSTAGELFF.